Each of the 14 T cell receptor beta chains below was sequenced from the same sample in a study of regulatory T cells in long-lasting Graves disease. According to the study, TCR beta libraries were built with iRepertoire HTBI primers and CDR3-region Arm-PCR. One entry per CDR3 protein, called by TCRdb with MiXCR from the multiplex PCR reads. The sample gives roughly 380,000 distinct CDR3 sequences, 15% to 20% of which show up once; roughly 30% is in the top ten. The time point denotes: newly diagnosed GD, antithyroid drugs for less than 3 months. Isolated PBMC RNA provided the starting material for the TCR library. These same records also appear under a second study, on T cells in Graves' hyperthyroidism and ophthalmopathy.

This material consisted of peripheral blood mononuclear cells (PBMCs), taken at new diagnosis, from a patient treated with antithyroid drugs. The source is a man aged 35-49 years with Graves disease.

This clonotype has a count of ten or more. The V gene is TRBV3-1, the J gene TRBJ2-3; perhaps TRBD2 as D (7 bases). The length of the CDR3 is 13 residues. Per germline, CDR1 LGHDT and CDR2 YNNKEL (reference sequence). This CDR3 is CASARGTGGTQYF. The CDR3 DNA reads as TGTGCTTCCGCGAGGGGCACGGGGGGCACGCAGTATTTT.

This chain uses TRBV24-1 with TRBJ2-1; perhaps TRBD2 as D (7 bases). Germline V lookup: CDR1 KGHDR, CDR2 SFDVKD. V dropped 2 bases and J dropped 3 bases, with 25 bases sitting between them. The CDR3 totals 20 residues. CDR3 amino acids: CATSDSPHRGADRNYNEQFF. Here the CDR3 DNA reads TGTGCCACCAGTGATTCGCCACACCGGGGGGCCGACCGGAACTACAATGAGCAGTTCTTC.

Many counts were recorded for this clonotype. The chain uses TRBV5-1 and TRBJ2-6, with D possibly TRBD1 on 6 matching bases. Trimming shortened V by 1 base and J by 4 bases, and 12 bases separated the two germline ends. The germline V gene encodes CDR1 SGHRS and CDR2 YFSETQ. There are 16 residues in the CDR3. The CDR3 coding sequence is TGCGCCAGCAGCTTGTCAGGGGCGCGAGGGGCCAACGTCCTGACTTTC. Translation: CASSLSGARGANVLTF.

This clonotype was counted many times. The chain recombines TRBV29-1 with TRBJ1-5; D is ambiguous. Between the trimmed V and J ends, which lost 4 bases and 4 bases, there was a span of 8 bases. The CDR3 has 12 residues. Germline loops: CDR1 SQVTM, CDR2 ANQGSEA. The CDR3 loop is CSVGALNQPQHF. The CDR3 region has the DNA TGCAGCGTTGGAGCGCTTAATCAGCCCCAGCATTTT.

In this sample, this clonotype turned up a few times. The V call is TRBV27, the J call TRBJ2-1; no firm D call. Trimming took off 5 bases at V and 7 bases at J, with 18 bases between the two ends. The V gene's germline CDR1 is MNHEY and CDR2 SMNVEV (reference sequence). The CDR3 runs 15 residues. CDR3 amino acids: CASSKTPNQRNEQFF. The CDR3 DNA follows: TGTGCCAGCAGTAAAACCCCTAACCAGAGGAATGAGCAGTTCTTC.

The chain employs TRBV9 and TRBJ2-2; 9 bases line up with TRBD2. J was trimmed by 4 bases and V by 3 bases; bases with no gene match: 7. Germline V lookup: CDR1 SGDLS, CDR2 YYNGEE. This CDR3 spans 16 amino acids. The CDR3 coding sequence is TGTGCCAGCAGCGAGGGACTAGCAGCGGTCACCGGGGAGCTGTTTTTT. This sequence encodes CASSEGLAAVTGELFF.

This clonotype was seen a few times. A clone one base away is much larger, so this may be a read error. The chain joins TRBV27 to TRBJ2-7; 7 bases align to TRBD1. Germline values: CDR1 MNHEY, CDR2 SMNVEV (reference sequence). This CDR3 has 14 amino acids. CDR3 region: CASSAGTVSYGQYF. CDR3 coding DNA: TGTGCCAGCAGTGCCGGGACAGTCTCCTACGGGCAGTACTTC.

This clonotype has more than one count but fewer than ten. The chain carries TRBV20-1 and TRBJ1-4; 7 bases align to TRBD1. V was pared by 0 bases and J by 8 bases, with 9 bases of the junction left unmatched. This CDR3 is 15 amino acids long. Germline CDR1 DFQATT, CDR2 SNEGSKA (reference sequence). The CDR3 loop is CSARDRQGVGEKLFF. CDR3 bases: TGCAGTGCTAGAGATAGACAGGGCGTTGGGGAAAAACTGTTTTTT.

This clonotype was found many times. The chain employs TRBV2 and TRBJ1-2; D is unresolved. Per the germline V gene, CDR1 is SNHLY and CDR2 is FYNNEI. Trimming removed 2 bases at V and 6 bases at J, with 10 bases between. CDR3 length: 13 amino acids. The CDR3 DNA follows: TGTGCCAGCAGTGAATCCACGCCCGATGGCTACACCTTC. This translates into CASSESTPDGYTF.

In this sample, this clonotype turned up many times. The rearrangement joins TRBV6-1 to TRBJ2-4, with D perhaps TRBD1 (7 bases). Germline CDR1 MNHNS, CDR2 SASEGT. CDR3 length: 14 residues. The germline V and J ends were trimmed by 6 bases and 8 bases, with 17 bases remaining between them. Here the CDR3 reads CASSVRGVADIQYF. The CDR3 DNA follows: TGTGCCAGCAGCGTCAGGGGGGTGGCGGACATTCAGTACTTC.

This clonotype occurred many times. This rearrangement joins TRBV7-2 to TRBJ2-6; a possible D gene is TRBD2 (6 bases). This CDR3 spans 15 amino acids. CDR1 SGHTA and CDR2 FQGNSA come from the germline V gene. V lost 5 bases to trimming and J lost 12 bases, with 20 bases between them. This chain's CDR3 is CASSPRSFVGGVLTF. The CDR3 DNA reads TGTGCCAGCAGCCCTCGTAGCTTCGTGGGAGGCGTCCTGACTTTC.

This clonotype has just a few counts. This sequence joins TRBV19 and TRBJ2-7; D unclear. Germline loops: CDR1 LNHDA, CDR2 SQIVND (reference sequence). V was cut by 3 bases and J by 0 bases, with 12 bases left in between. CDR3 size: 15 residues. Written as DNA, the CDR3 is TGTGCCAGTAGTATCGGACGGATAAGCTCCTACGAGCAGTACTTC. Translation: CASSIGRISSYEQYF. Variable domain in full (rest from reference TRBV19 and TRBJ2-7): DGGITQSPKYLFRKEGQNVTLSCEQNLNHDAMYWYRQDPGQGLRLIYYSQIVNDFQKGDIAEGYSVSREKKESFPLTVTSAQKNPTAFYLCASSIGRISSYEQYFGPGTRLTVT.

About this clonotype: A junction boundary mismatches the germline segment, possibly from a read error. The genes are TRBV6-1 and TRBJ2-7; possibly TRBD1 for D (5 bases). This CDR3 comprises 12 residues. Germline loops: CDR1 MNHNS, CDR2 SASEGT. DNA of the CDR3: TGTGCCAGCCAGGGTATTTCCTACGGGCAGTACTTC. Translation: CASQGISYGQYF.

Many counts were recorded for this clonotype. One end of the junction is discordant with germline, which a read error may explain. This chain joins TRBV5-1 and TRBJ1-5; the D gene is possibly TRBD1 (6 bases). The CDR3 sequence is 14 residues long. Germline-derived CDR1 and CDR2 are SGHRS and YFSETQ. DNA of the CDR3: TGTGCCAGCAGCTTCCGGACAGATAATCAGCCCCAGCATTTT. This sequence encodes CASSFRTDNQPQHF. Variable domain in full (rest from reference TRBV5-1 and TRBJ1-5): KAGVTQTPRYLIKTRGQQVTLSCSPISGHRSVSWYQQTPGQGLQFLFEYFSETQRNKGNFPGRFSGRQFSNSRSEMNVSTLELGDSALYLCASSFRTDNQPQHFGDGTRLSIL.